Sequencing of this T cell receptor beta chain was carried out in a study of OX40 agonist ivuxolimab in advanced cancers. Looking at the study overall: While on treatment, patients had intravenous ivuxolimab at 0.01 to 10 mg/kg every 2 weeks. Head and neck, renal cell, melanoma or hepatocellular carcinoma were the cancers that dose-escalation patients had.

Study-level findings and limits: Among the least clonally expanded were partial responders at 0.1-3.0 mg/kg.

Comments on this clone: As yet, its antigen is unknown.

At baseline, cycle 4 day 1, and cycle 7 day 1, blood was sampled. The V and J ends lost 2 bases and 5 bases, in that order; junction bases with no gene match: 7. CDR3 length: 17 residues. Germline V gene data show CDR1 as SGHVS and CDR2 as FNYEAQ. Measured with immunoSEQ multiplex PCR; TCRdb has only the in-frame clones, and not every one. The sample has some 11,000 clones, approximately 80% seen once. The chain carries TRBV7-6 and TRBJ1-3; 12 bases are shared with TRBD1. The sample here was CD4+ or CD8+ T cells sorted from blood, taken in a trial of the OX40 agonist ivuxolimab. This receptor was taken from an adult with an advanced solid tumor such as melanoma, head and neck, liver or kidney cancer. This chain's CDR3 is CASSLFPGQGARNTIYF. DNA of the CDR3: TGTGCCAGCAGCTTATTTCCGGGACAGGGGGCGAGAAACACCATATATTTT.